The entry below describes one T cell receptor (beta chain). Its antigen is unknown. No base-level quality is on record; no much larger clone is a single base apart. The data derive from a study of blood T cell repertoires in COVID-19 (dated by TCRdb to 2018 to 2021). A note on the overall study: The collaborator samples originated in the United States, Italy and Spain and spanned the acute and convalescent phases of COVID-19. The sample metadata nearly always contained a de-identified subject ID, COVID-19 status, age in years and sex. The prospective study material was composed of cDNA or gDNA derived from T cells, B-cell-depleted T cells, or PBMCs. The samples were drawn from two sources: the first 160 participants of the ongoing ImmuneRACE study, and 1,200 or so subjects contributed by 6 global collaborators. The repertoires were released in a freely available public database intended as a resource for research on the immune response to SARS-CoV-2. The dataset comprised deeply sampled blood TCRbeta repertoires from subjects exposed to, actively infected with, or recovered from COVID-19. Where HLA class I and class II types were available, the types were taken from metadata supplied by the sample provider, not from assay-based typing. Results and caveats for the whole study, not just this receptor: The quantity of clinical and demographic metadata differed by source and by participant and was supplied without curation.

The CDR1 and CDR2 encoded by the germline V gene (reference sequence) are LGHDT and YNNKEL. CDR3 length: 14 amino acids, cysteine to phenylalanine. Only the CDR3 DNA stays, 42 bases, in frame from base 1. V sheds 1 base and J sheds 3 bases, leaving 8 bases between their ends. The immunoSEQ Assay, a bias-controlled multiplex PCR, was used to amplify TCRbeta CDR3 regions from genomic DNA. Processing in the source paper ran as follows. Within the assay, amplification of reference gene primers was used to estimate how many nucleated cells each sample contained. To quantify the absolute abundance of each unique TCRbeta CDR3 rearrangement, sequence reads were collapsed and filtered. Productive Simpson clonality was computed per sample as the square root of Simpson's diversity index over productive rearrangements. This is the immuneACCESS table as TCRdb keeps it, with only in-frame sequences that have V and J called. A part of the clones is gone; compared with another copy, unresolved V genes explain less than half, and the rest is unexplained. The V and J calls and clone size come from that table; D and trimming were worked out from the DNA. For this sample there are roughly 140,000 clones; 80% to 85% appear just once. Roughly 7.3% of the sample belongs to the ten largest clones.

The collaborating institutions used their own protocols to collect whole blood in K2EDTA tubes. Collaborator samples were shipped for TCRbeta analysis as frozen whole blood, isolated PBMCs, or DNA extracted from either sample type. The clonotype comes from a human donor in a cohort sampled during active COVID-19. The chain joins TRBV3-1 (or the pseudogene TRBV3-2) to TRBJ2-3; no D gene can be assigned with confidence. Sequenced sample: peripheral blood. The sequenced DNA is TGTGCCAGCAGCCAAGTGGCTCGAACAGATACGCAGTATTTT. Its amino acids are CASSQVARTDTQYF.